This T cell receptor beta chain was documented in a study of cytomegalovirus exposure and HLA in healthy donors. Findings and caveats of the study: For most TCR sequences rarity was the rule, although some public TCRs occurred in many donors. Researchers catalogued 150 or so TCR beta chains as cytomegalovirus-associated.

The donors were members of the approximately 110-subject validation cohort (separate from the approximately 650-subject first cohort). Germline CDR1 SNHLY, CDR2 FYNNEI. The CDR3 covers 15 residues. V shed 8 bases and J shed 0 bases, with 16 bases lying between them. For this clone: Its cognate antigen is unknown.

Method: immunoSEQ multiplex PCR; TCRdb's copy keeps in-frame clones and lacks some. The sample includes roughly 180,000 clones, roughly 86% of them seen just once. The sequenced sample was PBMCs. The TCR comes from a man younger than 45 in good health and CMV-seropositive. The chain carries TRBV2 and TRBJ1-2, with D perhaps TRBD1 (5 bases). The chain's CDR3 is CASQKERGANYGYTF. The CDR3, as DNA: TGTGCCAGCCAAAAGGAGAGGGGTGCTAACTATGGCTACACCTTC.